This entry lists 14 T cell receptor beta chains sequenced from one sample in a study of blood T cell repertoires in COVID-19. Sequencing used immunoSEQ multiplex PCR; TCRdb keeps in-frame clones, though not all of them. The sample has approximately 75,000 clones, approximately 79% seen once; the top ten hold just over 2.5%. Sequencing was carried out using peripheral blood. The receptors shown here come from a human donor with acute or convalescent COVID-19. The donor label of this sample is uncertain.

The chain uses TRBV5-6 and TRBJ2-7; weak D call: TRBD2 (6 bases). Trimming left V 6 bases short and J 3 bases short, with 16 bases between. The CDR3 length is 14 residues. Germline V CDR1 and CDR2: SGHDT, YYEEEE. For the CDR3, the DNA is TGTGCCAGCACCATTGGTGGAGGGCTCTACGAGCAGTACGTC. Amino acid sequence: CASTIGGGLYEQYV.

The chain employs TRBV28 and TRBJ2-3, with D possibly being TRBD2 (5 bases). From germline, CDR1 is MDHEN and CDR2 SYDVKM. The CDR3 has 13 amino acids. Trimming left V 11 bases short and J 0 bases short, with 12 bases between. CDR3 DNA sequence: TGTGCCGGAGGACGGCACAGCACAGATACGCAGTATTTT. Translated, it gives CAGGRHSTDTQYF.

This clone was counted between two and nine times. The chain links TRBV7-2 to TRBJ2-2; 8 bases are shared with TRBD1. V shed 6 bases and J 2 bases; nucleotides not matched to a gene: 5. The CDR3 consists of 15 residues. From germline, CDR1 is SGHTA and CDR2 FQGNSA. This CDR3 reads CASSPDRGNTGELFF. The CDR3 nucleotides read TGTGCCAGCAGTCCCGACAGGGGTAACACCGGGGAGCTGTTTTTT.

V is TRBV6-5 and J is TRBJ2-3; a weak D match, TRBD2 (5 bases). Trimming left V 4 bases short and J 7 bases short, with 12 bases between. This CDR3 has 13 amino acids. The germline CDR1 and CDR2 sequences are MNHEY and SVGAGI. CDR3 sequence reads: CASSSQGGNTQYF. The CDR3 region has the DNA TGTGCCAGCAGTTCCCAAGGAGGAAATACGCAGTATTTT.

The V gene is TRBV10-1, the J gene TRBJ1-5, with D perhaps TRBD1 (6 bases). The CDR3 consists of 16 residues. Trimming left V 8 bases short and J 7 bases short, with 24 bases between. Germline CDR1 is WNHNN and CDR2 is SYGVQD (reference sequence). CDR3: CASHETGPGLDQPQHF. CDR3 DNA sequence: TGCGCCAGCCATGAGACAGGCCCGGGCTTGGACCAGCCCCAGCATTTT.

The V and J genes are TRBV14 and TRBJ1-1; weak D call: TRBD1 (6 bases). V lost 4 bases and J lost 5, with 11 bases in between. CDR1 SGHDN and CDR2 FVKESK come from the germline V gene. The CDR3 consists of 13 residues. The CDR3: CASSLQGRTEAFF. DNA of the CDR3: TGTGCCAGCAGCCTACAGGGACGTACTGAAGCTTTCTTT.

CDR3 coding DNA: TGTGCCACCAGCAGACAGGACAGTAGCAATCAGCCCCAGCATTTT. It encodes CATSRQDSSNQPQHF. The genes are TRBV15 and TRBJ1-5, with a possible D match to TRBD1 (6 bases). CDR3 length: 15 amino acids. V lost 2 bases and J lost 0, with 8 bases in between. Germline lookup yields CDR1 LNHNV and CDR2 YYDKDF (reference sequence).

This clone was counted a few times. This chain connects TRBV6-4 to TRBJ1-1; 7 positions agree with TRBD1. Germline CDR1 MRHNA, CDR2 SNTAGT. CDR3 length: 13 amino acids. J gave up 9 bases and V 4 bases, and 8 bases lay outside the gene matches. The CDR3 DNA follows: TGTGCCAGCAGTGCAATCCAGGGGGTGAAAGCTTTCTTT. Residues: CASSAIQGVKAFF.

This clone was detected only a few times. This chain joins TRBV7-8 and TRBJ1-1; D is unresolved. The V gene's germline CDR1 is SGHVS and CDR2 FQNEAQ. CDR3 size: 17 residues. Trimming removed 5 bases from V and 2 bases from J, with 21 bases in between. This CDR3 reads CASSPRPGGSGNTEAFF. The DNA of the CDR3 is TGTGCCAGCAGCCCCCGGCCCGGCGGCAGCGGTAACACTGAAGCTTTCTTT.

V usage is TRBV11-3 and J usage is TRBJ2-2; D is perhaps TRBD2 (6 bases). This CDR3 has 14 amino acids. V gave up 4 bases and J gave up 4 bases, with 10 bases separating them. Germline V gene lookup returns CDR1 SGHNT and CDR2 YENEEA. DNA of the CDR3: TGTGCCAGCAGCTCAGGGAGGCCCACCGGGGAGCTGTTTTTT. Its translation: CASSSGRPTGELFF.

This clone was observed a handful of times. V is TRBV4-3 and J is TRBJ2-1; 9 bases fit TRBD2. Germline CDR1 reads LGHNA; CDR2 reads YSLEER. The junction had 4 bases not matched to a gene; V was cut back by 1 base and J by 6 bases. This CDR3 is 15 amino acids long. DNA of the CDR3: TGCGCCAGCAGCCAAGGGCTAGCGGGAATCAATGAGCAGTTCTTC. Residues: CASSQGLAGINEQFF.

The chain is built from TRBV15 and TRBJ1-1; D may be TRBD1 (6 bases). V lost 3 bases, J lost 9 bases, and 11 bases lay in between. The CDR3 consists of 12 residues. The V gene's germline CDR1 is LNHNV and CDR2 YYDKDF (reference sequence). Here the CDR3 reads CATSSDRLKAFF. CDR3 nucleotide sequence: TGTGCCACCAGCAGCGACAGGCTAAAAGCTTTCTTT.

The rearrangement joins TRBV28 to TRBJ1-5; no clear D. The V gene lost 7 bases and the J gene lost 0 bases, with 10 bases spanning the gap. CDR3 length equals 14 residues. The germline V gene has CDR1 MDHEN and CDR2 SYDVKM. CDR3 protein: CASTLLGSNQPQHF. CDR3 nucleotides: TGTGCCAGCACCCTTCTAGGTAGCAATCAGCCCCAGCATTTT.

This clone was seen a handful of times. The chain carries TRBV24-1 and TRBJ2-3, with 7 bases lining up with TRBD2. The CDR3 spans 13 residues. The germline V gene has CDR1 KGHDR and CDR2 SFDVKD. With 10 bases clipped from V and 0 bases from J, the junction kept 3 bases outside the gene matches. The CDR3 loop reads CATSGPSTDTQYF. CDR3 in DNA: TGTGCCACTAGCGGGCCTAGCACAGATACGCAGTATTTT.